What follows are 16 T cell receptor beta chains derived from one specimen sequenced in a study of blood T cell repertoires in COVID-19. Clones were sequenced by immunoSEQ multiplex PCR, and TCRdb holds only the in-frame ones, with some missing. The sample has some 200,000 clones, approximately 84% seen once. The sample comprised peripheral blood. All receptors derive from a woman between 50 and 59 years old with active or convalescent COVID-19.

The chain carries TRBV10-1 and TRBJ1-2; weak D call: TRBD1 (6 bases). Germline assignment: CDR1 WNHNN and CDR2 SYGVQD (reference sequence). V was cut by 5 bases and J by 7 bases, with 14 bases left in between. The CDR3 runs to 13 residues. The CDR3 here is CASSPGQGGGYTF. The DNA for the CDR3 is TGCGCCAGCAGTCCGGGCCAAGGGGGTGGCTACACCTTC.

V and J are TRBV4-1 and TRBJ2-7; 11 nucleotides line up with TRBD2. Germline V CDR1 and CDR2: MGHRA, YSYEKL. The CDR3 has 17 amino acids. V gave up 0 bases and J gave up 1 base; unmatched junction bases: 5. CDR3 residues: CASSQDTSGSVSYEQYF. CDR3 DNA sequence: TGCGCCAGCAGCCAAGATACTAGCGGGAGCGTTTCCTACGAGCAGTACTTC.

The chain has TRBV10-1 and TRBJ1-1, with D possibly being TRBD1 (6 bases). Germline values: CDR1 WNHNN, CDR2 SYGVQD (reference sequence). CDR3 length: 15 residues. With 8 bases removed from V and 1 base from J, the gap between germline ends came to 17 bases. The CDR3 loop is CASQPRQGRNTEAFF. CDR3 nucleotide sequence: TGCGCCAGCCAACCTCGGCAGGGGAGGAACACTGAAGCTTTCTTT.

The sample holds one count of this clone. The chain combines TRBV6-1 with TRBJ1-1; 8 bases fit TRBD1. Trimming took 3 bases from V and 10 from J; bases not matched to a gene: 4. Looked up from germline, CDR1 is MNHNS and CDR2 is SASEGT. The CDR3 has 12 amino acids. As DNA, the CDR3 is TGTGCCAGCAGTGAGGCAGGGGGCGCAGCTTTCTTT. This sequence encodes CASSEAGGAAFF.

This clone has more than one count but fewer than ten. This chain links TRBV3-1 (or the pseudogene TRBV3-2) with TRBJ1-3; a possible D gene is TRBD1 (6 bases). The V end lost 7 bases, the J end lost 5 bases, and 12 bases lay between the germline ends. The CDR3 is 13 amino acids. The germline V gene has CDR1 LGHDT and CDR2 YNNKEL (reference sequence). This CDR3 reads CASTGGERNTIYF. DNA of the CDR3: TGTGCCAGCACGGGGGGCGAGCGAAACACCATATATTTT.

The chain couples TRBV11-2 to TRBJ2-2; TRBD1 might be the D (5 bases). Per the germline V gene, CDR1 is SGHAT and CDR2 is FQNNGV. V gave up 6 bases and J gave up 6 bases, with 20 bases separating them. The CDR3 contains 16 residues. DNA of the CDR3: TGTGCCAGCAGTCGTTATCGCCAGGGTAACGCCGGGGAGCTGTTTTTT. Translation gives CASSRYRQGNAGELFF.

The rearrangement uses TRBV5-4 and TRBJ1-1; 8 nucleotides match TRBD1. The CDR3 runs 15 residues. Germline V gene sequence: CDR1 SGHNT, CDR2 YYREEE (reference sequence). J lost 5 bases, V lost 4 bases, and 10 bases had no gene match. CDR3 DNA: TGTGCCAGCAGCCCTGGGACAGGCTGGGGGACTGAAGCTTTCTTT. Translated, it gives CASSPGTGWGTEAFF.

This chain links TRBV5-1 with TRBJ2-1; possibly TRBD2 for D (5 bases). Germline CDR1 and CDR2: SGHRS and YFSETQ. Between the trimmed V and J ends, which lost 4 bases and 4 bases, there was a span of 21 bases. CDR3 length: 17 amino acids. The CDR3, as DNA: TGCGCCAGCAGCACTCGGACGGGAACGTTCCAATACAATGAGCAGTTCTTC. It encodes CASSTRTGTFQYNEQFF.

This chain links TRBV28 with TRBJ1-5; tentatively, D is TRBD1 (6 bases). The CDR3 loop spans 21 amino acids. V shed 6 bases and J shed 0 bases, with 30 bases lying between them. CDR1 MDHEN and CDR2 SYDVKM come from the germline V gene. The CDR3 is CASSSPLLQGRLGYSNQPQHF. CDR3 DNA sequence: TGTGCCAGCAGCTCACCGCTTCTCCAGGGGCGGTTGGGATATAGCAATCAGCCCCAGCATTTT. Looking up the rest from reference TRBV28 and TRBJ1-5 gives the full variable domain: DVKVTQSSRYLVKRTGEKVFLECVQDMDHENMFWYRQDPGLGLRLIYFSYDVKMKEKGDIPEGYSVSREKKERFSLILESASTNQTSMYLCASSSPLLQGRLGYSNQPQHFGDGTRLSIL.

This chain connects TRBV5-4 to TRBJ2-1, with a possible D match to TRBD2 (5 bases). CDR1 and CDR2 from the germline V gene are SGHNT and YYREEE (reference sequence). V shed 2 bases and J shed 0 bases, with 9 bases lying between them. The CDR3 has 15 amino acids. CDR3 residues: CASSLFRGSYNEQFF. As DNA, the CDR3 is TGTGCCAGCAGCTTATTCCGGGGCTCCTACAATGAGCAGTTCTTC.

The chain carries TRBV5-5 and TRBJ1-2; D call uncertain. The CDR3 has 13 amino acids. Germline V gene lookup returns CDR1 SGHKS and CDR2 YYEKEE (reference sequence). V was clipped by 1 base and J by 7 bases, with 11 bases between them. CDR3 sequence reads: CASSLLPSGGYTF. In DNA form, the CDR3 reads TGTGCCAGCAGCTTGCTCCCCTCGGGTGGCTACACCTTC.

V is TRBV6-2 or TRBV6-3 and J is TRBJ1-1, with D possibly matching TRBD1 (6 bases). CDR1 is MNHEY and CDR2 is SVGEGT in the germline V gene. V was shortened by 6 bases and J by 2 bases, with 13 bases between the two germline ends. This CDR3 contains 14 residues. In DNA form, the CDR3 reads TGTGCCAGCAGCCCATTCAGGGGAAACACTGAAGCTTTCTTT. It yields the protein CASSPFRGNTEAFF.

The rearrangement joins TRBV28 to TRBJ2-5, with D possibly TRBD2 on 5 matching bases. The CDR3 spans 12 residues. V was pared by 3 bases and J by 7 bases, with 9 bases between. Germline V gene lookup returns CDR1 MDHEN and CDR2 SYDVKM. The CDR3 nucleotides are TGTGCCAGCAGTTTCCCAGGAGGGACCCAGTACTTC. Protein: CASSFPGGTQYF.

The J gene is TRBJ2-3, the V gene TRBV9; maybe TRBD1 (6 bases). Trimming removed 0 bases at V and 2 bases at J, with 10 bases between. The CDR3 totals 15 residues. The germline CDR1 and CDR2 sequences are SGDLS and YYNGEE. CDR3 protein: CASSVVVGATDTQYF. CDR3 bases: TGTGCCAGCAGCGTAGTAGTGGGGGCCACAGATACGCAGTATTTT. The full variable domain, rest sourced from reference TRBV9 and TRBJ2-3, is DSGVTQTPKHLITATGQRVTLRCSPRSGDLSVYWYQQSLDQGLQFLIQYYNGEERAKGNILERFSAQQFPDLHSELNLSSLELGDSALYFCASSVVVGATDTQYFGPGTRLTVL.

The rearrangement uses TRBV12-2 and TRBJ1-5. TRBV12-2 is a documented pseudogene. This CDR3 is 15 amino acids long. CDR3 coding DNA: TGTGCAAGTCGCTTAGAAGCTAATAGCAATCAGCCCCAGCATTTT. Protein sequence: CASRLEANSNQPQHF.

This chain joins TRBV3-1 (or the pseudogene TRBV3-2) and TRBJ2-7; TRBD1 matches 7 bases. This CDR3 has 14 residues. Germline CDR1 reads LGHDT; CDR2 reads YNNKEL (reference sequence). The junction had 5 bases not matched to a gene; V was cut back by 2 bases and J by 4 bases. CDR3 bases: TGTGCCAGCAGCCAAACGACAGGGTGGTACGAGCAGTACTTC. Translating gives CASSQTTGWYEQYF.